One and the same sample provided the 30 T cell receptor beta chains below, sequenced in a study of CD4 T cells in relation to SARS-CoV-2 and coronaviruses. These receptors have no identified antigens. The protocol was immunoSEQ multiplex PCR, while the TCRdb copy is restricted to in-frame clones and leaves out a portion. This table has some 19,000 clones, 70% to 80% appearing once. Before the COVID-19 pandemic, during about 2011-2019, CD4+ T cells were taken from unexposed donors. After roughly ten days of culture, CD4+ T cells were isolated. The source material was CD4+ T cells from PBMCs, cultured in vitro. Source of these receptors: a human donor in good health.

This clone turned up a few times. V and J are TRBV5-5 and TRBJ2-7, with D possibly being TRBD1 (6 bases). Trimming removed 4 bases from V and 0 bases from J, with 14 bases in between. Looked up from germline, CDR1 is SGHKS and CDR2 is YYEKEE (reference sequence). The CDR3 spans 15 residues. CDR3 nucleotides: TGTGCCAGCAGCGCGACAGGATCTTACTCCTACGAGCAGTACTTC. Translating gives CASSATGSYSYEQYF.

The chain uses TRBV2 and TRBJ2-7; 7 nucleotides agree with TRBD2. V shed 6 bases and J 2 bases; nucleotides not matched to a gene: 4. Germline V gene lookup returns CDR1 SNHLY and CDR2 FYNNEI. This CDR3 is built from 13 residues. The CDR3, as DNA: TGTGCCAGCAGGCCCGGGACTACCTACGAGCAGTACTTC. Its protein is CASRPGTTYEQYF.

The CDR3 is CASSKGDGLPNTEAFF. CDR3 nucleotide sequence: TGTGCCAGCAGCAAGGGGGACGGTCTCCCCAACACTGAAGCTTTCTTT. The gene calls are TRBV27 and TRBJ1-1, with D possibly matching TRBD1 (6 bases). Trimming removed 6 bases at V and 2 bases at J, with 19 bases between. Germline V CDR1 and CDR2: MNHEY, SMNVEV (reference sequence). CDR3 size: 16 residues.

The chain combines TRBV12-5 with TRBJ2-1; TRBD2 matches 9 bases. The CDR3 has 18 amino acids. Germline V lookup: CDR1 LGHNT, CDR2 FRNRAP. J was trimmed by 10 bases and V by 7 bases; bases with no gene match: 23. CDR3 nucleotide sequence: TGTGCTAGTGCCCTTGTAAGGAGGGGACTAGCCCCCAAGTGGGAGCAGTTCTTC. It is translated as CASALVRRGLAPKWEQFF.

This clone was observed a few times. The rearrangement joins TRBV5-1 to TRBJ2-2; D may be TRBD1 or TRBD2 (5 bases each). The CDR3 loop spans 15 amino acids. V dropped 0 bases and J dropped 3 bases, with 9 bases sitting between them. Germline CDR1 SGHRS, CDR2 YFSETQ. The CDR3 nucleotides read TGCGCCAGCAGCTTGGAGTCGGGGCACACCGGGGAGCTGTTTTTT. This translates into CASSLESGHTGELFF.

The chain recombines TRBV7-9 with TRBJ2-7, with D perhaps TRBD1 (6 bases). This CDR3 is 13 amino acids long. V lost 5 bases to trimming and J lost 1 base, with 9 bases between them. Germline values: CDR1 SEHNR, CDR2 FQNEAQ (reference sequence). In nucleotides, the CDR3 is TGTGCCAGCAGCCAGGGGCTATCCTACGAGCAGTACTTC. Translating gives CASSQGLSYEQYF.

The chain is built from TRBV9 and TRBJ2-1; D gene ambiguous. The V and J ends lost 3 bases and 10 bases respectively, with 20 bases between them. Germline V CDR1 and CDR2: SGDLS, YYNGEE. The CDR3 is made up of 15 amino acids. The CDR3 DNA sequence: TGTGCCAGCAGCGCAAACAGTCAAGCGAGGCGCGAGCAGTTCTTC. Translation: CASSANSQARREQFF.

The rearrangement joins TRBV30 to TRBJ1-1; D unresolved. The CDR3 spans 13 residues. Germline V gene sequence: CDR1 GTSNPN, CDR2 SVGIG (reference sequence). Trimming stripped 2 bases from V and 0 bases from J, with 7 bases between. The CDR3: CAWSLFLNTEAFF. Written as DNA, the CDR3 is TGTGCCTGGAGTTTATTTTTGAACACTGAAGCTTTCTTT.

This clone was picked up a small number of times. The chain is built from TRBV5-1 and TRBJ1-6; no reliable D call. Per the germline V gene, CDR1 is SGHRS and CDR2 is YFSETQ. The CDR3 runs to 15 residues. Trimming left V 0 bases short and J 9 bases short, with 13 bases between. The CDR3 reads CASSLERGRSSPLHF. The CDR3 DNA sequence: TGCGCCAGCAGCTTGGAACGAGGGAGGTCTTCACCCCTCCACTTT.

This sequence joins TRBV2 and TRBJ2-3; the match to TRBD1 covers 11 bases. Germline CDR1 is SNHLY and CDR2 is FYNNEI. V lost 8 bases to trimming and J lost 2 bases; unmatched junction nucleotides: 6. The CDR3 has 15 amino acids. The CDR3 loop is CASSGTGGNTDTQYF. For the CDR3, the DNA is TGTGCCAGCTCAGGGACAGGGGGAAACACAGATACGCAGTATTTT. Supplemented by reference TRBV2 and TRBJ2-3, the full variable domain reads EPEVTQTPSHQVTQMGQEVILRCVPISNHLYFYWYRQILGQKVEFLVSFYNNEISEKSEIFDDQFSVERPDGSNFTLKIRSTKLEDSAMYFCASSGTGGNTDTQYFGPGTRLTVL.

The chain employs TRBV5-1 and TRBJ1-4; D call uncertain. This CDR3 has 12 amino acids. Trimming removed 0 bases at V and 8 bases at J, with 5 bases between. The V gene's germline CDR1 is SGHRS and CDR2 YFSETQ. The CDR3 is CASSLVGEKLFF. CDR3 DNA: TGCGCCAGCAGCTTGGTGGGCGAAAAACTGTTTTTT.

A single count supports this clone. The CDR3 region has the DNA TGTGCCTGGAGTGTACGCGTGACCCAGTACTTC. This translates into CAWSVRVTQYF. The rearrangement links TRBV30 to TRBJ2-5; unclear D gene. With 0 bases removed from V and 7 bases from J, the gap between germline ends came to 6 bases. The CDR3 runs to 11 residues. Germline CDR1 reads GTSNPN; CDR2 reads SVGIG (reference sequence).

The rearrangement joins TRBV7-8 to TRBJ2-6, with D perhaps matching TRBD1 (5 bases). CDR1 is SGHVS and CDR2 is FQNEAQ in the germline V gene. V dropped 3 bases and J dropped 0 bases, with 15 bases sitting between them. The length of the CDR3 is 18 residues. CDR3 in amino acids: CASSFYGRATSGANVLTF. The CDR3 coding sequence is TGTGCCAGCAGCTTCTACGGCAGGGCGACCTCTGGGGCCAACGTCCTGACTTTC.

The CDR3 DNA reads TGTGCCAGCAGTTTTGTACGGGGAAAACTGTTTTTT. The encoded protein is CASSFVRGKLFF. The chain has TRBV12-3 or TRBV12-4 and TRBJ1-4; D call uncertain. This CDR3 has 12 residues. The V end was cut by 3 bases, the J end by 10 bases, with 9 bases between.

This clone appeared once. The rearrangement joins TRBV12-3 or TRBV12-4 to TRBJ1-1; D might be TRBD1 (5 bases). The CDR3 contains 11 residues. V was pared by 3 bases and J by 9 bases, with 8 bases between. CDR3 sequence reads: CASSFGHKAFF. CDR3 in DNA: TGTGCCAGCAGTTTCGGACACAAAGCTTTCTTT.

The chain couples TRBV6-2 or TRBV6-3 to TRBJ1-5; D gene uncertain. V shed 2 bases and J shed 9 bases, with 14 bases lying between them. The CDR3 runs 14 residues. CDR1 MNHEY and CDR2 SVGEGT come from the germline V gene. The CDR3: CASSYPMGGRPQHF. CDR3 nucleotides: TGTGCCAGCAGTTACCCTATGGGTGGACGGCCCCAGCATTTT.

The chain recombines TRBV11-3 with TRBJ2-1; no definite D call. V was cut by 4 bases and J by 10 bases, with 14 bases left in between. Germline CDR1 is SGHNT and CDR2 is YENEEA. This CDR3 is built from 13 residues. CDR3 nucleotides: TGTGCCAGCAGCTCCGTCTATGGAAGAGAGCAGTTCTTC. This gives the protein CASSSVYGREQFF.

The V gene is TRBV23-1, the J gene TRBJ1-1, with D uncertain. TRBV23-1 is an ORF, and what it does is uncertain. The V gene lost 1 base and the J gene lost 5 bases, with 14 bases spanning the gap. The CDR3 has 15 amino acids. CDR3 nucleotide sequence: TGCGCCAGCAGTCAATATGGGAGGGTGAGAACTGAAGCTTTCTTT. Translated: CASSQYGRVRTEAFF.

V gene TRBV9 combines with J gene TRBJ2-1, with 8 bases identical to TRBD2. The germline gives CDR1 SGDLS, CDR2 YYNGEE. This CDR3 has 16 residues. V dropped 0 bases and J dropped 3; count of bases not matched to a gene: 5. The CDR3 sequence is CASSVVSGGIYNEQFF. In DNA, the CDR3 is TGTGCCAGCAGCGTAGTTTCGGGAGGGATCTACAATGAGCAGTTCTTC.

The chain has TRBV7-2 and TRBJ1-4; possibly TRBD1 for D (6 bases). V lost 2 bases, J lost 6 bases, and 16 bases lay in between. Germline CDR1 SGHTA, CDR2 FQGNSA. The CDR3 spans 16 residues. The CDR3 region has the DNA TGTGCCAGCAGCTTAATAGGGGGGACGGGTGATGAAAAACTGTTTTTT. It translates to CASSLIGGTGDEKLFF.

This clone was seen a few times. The junction does not match germline at one end; this may be a read error. V usage is TRBV7-7 and J usage is TRBJ2-7; TRBD2 agrees at 8 bases. Germline V gene lookup returns CDR1 SSHAT and CDR2 FNYEAQ (reference sequence). CDR3 length: 13 residues. DNA for the CDR3: TGTGCTAGCAGCCTACGGGGGGGAACCGAGCAGTACTTC. This encodes CASSLRGGTEQYF.

This chain uses TRBV6-5 with TRBJ1-4; 8 bases match TRBD1. Per the germline V gene, CDR1 is MNHEY and CDR2 is SVGAGI. The CDR3 is 15 amino acids. Trimming at V came to 6 bases and at J to 3 bases, leaving 6 bases not matched to a gene. In DNA, the CDR3 is TGTGCCAGCAGAACGACAGGGGAGCCTAATGAAAAACTGTTTTTT. This gives the protein CASRTTGEPNEKLFF.

The rearrangement uses TRBV12-3 or TRBV12-4 and TRBJ1-1, with no clear D. The CDR3 has 13 amino acids. V lost 3 bases to trimming and J lost 14 bases, with 19 bases between them. CDR3: CASSFPGLWLSFF. For the CDR3, the DNA is TGTGCCAGCAGTTTCCCAGGCCTCTGGCTGTCCTTCTTT.

The chain joins TRBV3-1 (or the pseudogene TRBV3-2) to TRBJ2-7; D may correspond to TRBD1 or TRBD2 (6 bases each). The CDR3 covers 16 residues. Germline loops: CDR1 LGHDT, CDR2 YNNKEL (reference sequence). V shed 2 bases and J shed 5 bases, with 19 bases lying between them. The CDR3 DNA sequence: TGTGCCAGCAGCCAACGACCCGGGGGCCGGACTAACGAGCAGTACTTC. Its protein is CASSQRPGGRTNEQYF.

This clone appeared a few times. V usage is TRBV28 and J usage is TRBJ2-3; D not resolved. Germline V gene data show CDR1 as MDHEN and CDR2 as SYDVKM. CDR3 length: 11 amino acids. Trimming stripped 3 bases from V and 4 bases from J, with 2 bases between. CDR3 loop: CASSFSDTQYF. For the CDR3, the DNA is TGTGCCAGCAGTTTTTCAGATACGCAGTATTTT.

Notes on this clone: The sample holds other DNA sequences that translate to the same CDR3. V and J are TRBV25-1 and TRBJ1-1; no clear D gene. This CDR3 has 13 residues. Per the germline V gene, CDR1 is MGHDK and CDR2 is SYGVNS. Trimming shortened V by 7 bases and J by 4 bases, and 13 bases separated the two germline ends. This chain's CDR3 is CASTLGLGTEAFF. In nucleotides, the CDR3 is TGTGCCAGCACCCTAGGGTTGGGCACTGAAGCTTTCTTT.

The DNA of the CDR3 is TGTGCCAGCAGCTTAGTTCAACTAGCGGGGTCAAAGCAGTACTTC. The encoded protein is CASSLVQLAGSKQYF. V gene TRBV7-2 combines with J gene TRBJ2-7; 10 nucleotides agree with TRBD2. This CDR3 is built from 15 residues. Germline V gene sequence: CDR1 SGHTA, CDR2 FQGNSA. Trimming took 1 base from V and 8 from J; bases not matched to a gene: 8. Filled out from reference TRBV7-2 and TRBJ2-7, the complete variable domain reads GAGVSQSPSNKVTEKGKDVELRCDPISGHTALYWYRQSLGQGLEFLIYFQGNSAPDKSGLPSDRFSAERTGGSVSTLTIQRTQQEDSAVYLCASSLVQLAGSKQYFGPGTRLTVT.

The chain is built from TRBV19 and TRBJ2-5, with D possibly matching TRBD1 (5 bases). The length of the CDR3 is 19 residues. V was pared by 6 bases and J by 0 bases, with 26 bases between. Germline CDR1 and CDR2: LNHDA and SQIVND (reference sequence). The CDR3 DNA sequence: TGTGCCAGTAGAGGGCATAAGAGCGCCCAGGGATGGGACCAAGAGACCCAGTACTTC. Its protein is CASRGHKSAQGWDQETQYF. The full variable domain, its missing parts supplied by reference TRBV19 and TRBJ2-5, is DGGITQSPKYLFRKEGQNVTLSCEQNLNHDAMYWYRQDPGQGLRLIYYSQIVNDFQKGDIAEGYSVSREKKESFPLTVTSAQKNPTAFYLCASRGHKSAQGWDQETQYFGPGTRLLVL.

This CDR3 reads CASKLEPYTEAFF. The DNA of the CDR3 is TGTGCCAGCAAACTCGAACCTTACACTGAAGCTTTCTTT. The J gene is TRBJ1-1, the V gene TRBV7-2; D is unclear. CDR3 length: 13 residues. Trimming removed 7 bases from V and 3 bases from J, with 12 bases in between. The germline gives CDR1 SGHTA, CDR2 FQGNSA.

The chain uses TRBV6-2 or TRBV6-3 and TRBJ2-3, with D uncertain. This CDR3 is built from 11 residues. Trimming took 1 base from V and 8 from J, leaving 4 bases between them. In germline, CDR1 is MNHEY, CDR2 SVGEGT. The CDR3 DNA is TGTGCCAGCAGTTACTTGGCTACGCAGTATTTT. It codes for CASSYLATQYF.